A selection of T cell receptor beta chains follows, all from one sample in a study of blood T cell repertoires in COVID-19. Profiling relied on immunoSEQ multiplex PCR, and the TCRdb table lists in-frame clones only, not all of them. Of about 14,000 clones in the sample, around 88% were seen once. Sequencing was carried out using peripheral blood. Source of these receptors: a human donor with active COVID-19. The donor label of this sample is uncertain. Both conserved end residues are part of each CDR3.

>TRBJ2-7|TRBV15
CATSRDPGYEQYF
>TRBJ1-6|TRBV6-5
CASSPGTGGSGALHF
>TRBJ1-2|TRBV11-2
CASSLAGGRGYTF
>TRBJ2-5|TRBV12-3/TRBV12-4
CASSFSGKETQYF
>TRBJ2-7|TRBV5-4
CASSAAGSSYEQYF
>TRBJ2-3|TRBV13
CASSLGLAGGSTDTQYF
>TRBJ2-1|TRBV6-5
CASAEALYEQFF
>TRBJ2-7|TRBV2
CASSELGGRLGEQYF
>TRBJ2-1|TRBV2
CASTLRTSGNSYNEQFF
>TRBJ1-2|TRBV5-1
CASSLSSGAYGYTF
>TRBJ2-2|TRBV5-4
CASSFGGRSSGAGELFF
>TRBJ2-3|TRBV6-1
CASSDGAGAADTQYF
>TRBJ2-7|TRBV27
CASSFSRAVSSYEQYF
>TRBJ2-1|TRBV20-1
CSASDPTSGSDEQFF
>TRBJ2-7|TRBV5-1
CASSPGTSGTYEQYF
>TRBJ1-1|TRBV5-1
CASSSGRGAFF
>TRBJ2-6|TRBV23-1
CASSKPTGVGSGANVLTF
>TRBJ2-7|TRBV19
CASSIGLSYEQYF
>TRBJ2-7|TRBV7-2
CASTLGGNSYEQYF
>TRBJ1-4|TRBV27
CASSHQGTNEKLFF
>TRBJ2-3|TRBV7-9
CASSLVTWRATDTQYF
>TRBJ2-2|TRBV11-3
CAVKLAGGGTGELFF
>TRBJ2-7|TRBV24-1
CATSDTPGLPKGELIYEQYF
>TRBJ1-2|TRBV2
CASSPGVGYTF
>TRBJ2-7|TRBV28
CASSLSPYEQYF
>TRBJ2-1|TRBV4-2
CASSQVSVSGRSNNEQFF
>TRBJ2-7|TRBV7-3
CASSSFSGLGYEQYF
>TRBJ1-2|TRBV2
CASSRSGGGFGSDGYTF
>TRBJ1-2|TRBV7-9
CASSLNRGDYGYTF
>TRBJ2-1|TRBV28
CASSFERDKDVSNEQFF
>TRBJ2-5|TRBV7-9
CASSLDGSETQYF
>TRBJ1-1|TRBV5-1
CASSFGDRGLTEAFF
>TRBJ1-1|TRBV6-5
CATRQGSYTEAFF
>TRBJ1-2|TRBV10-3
CAITPSENYGYTF
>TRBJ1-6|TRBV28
CASRLEGANSPLHF
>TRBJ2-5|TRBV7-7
CASSLGQGQETQYF
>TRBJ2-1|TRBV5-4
CASSPPGQGRNEQFF
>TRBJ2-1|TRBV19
CASSYRGYNEQFF
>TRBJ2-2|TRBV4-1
CASSQGSRAGELFF
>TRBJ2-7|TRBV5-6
CASSLDRISYEQYF